This TCR beta chain was captured by sequencing in a study of T cells after somatic rescue of genetic block. This clone was detected only once. V shed 1 base, J shed 8 bases, and the junction held 9 bases outside the gene matches. Germline CDR1 LNHDA, CDR2 SQIVND (reference sequence). The CDR3 totals 16 residues. Clones were sequenced by immunoSEQ multiplex PCR, and TCRdb holds only the in-frame ones, with some missing. The sample records tens of thousands of clones, under 95% being singletons. The chain carries TRBV19 and TRBJ2-1; TRBD1 matches 9 bases. The sequencing sample was made of peripheral blood mononuclear cells (PBMCs). The sequence was obtained from a middle-aged man. Here the CDR3 reads CASSIGMGQGWDEQFF. In DNA, the CDR3 is TGTGCCAGTAGTATAGGGATGGGACAGGGTTGGGATGAGCAGTTCTTC.